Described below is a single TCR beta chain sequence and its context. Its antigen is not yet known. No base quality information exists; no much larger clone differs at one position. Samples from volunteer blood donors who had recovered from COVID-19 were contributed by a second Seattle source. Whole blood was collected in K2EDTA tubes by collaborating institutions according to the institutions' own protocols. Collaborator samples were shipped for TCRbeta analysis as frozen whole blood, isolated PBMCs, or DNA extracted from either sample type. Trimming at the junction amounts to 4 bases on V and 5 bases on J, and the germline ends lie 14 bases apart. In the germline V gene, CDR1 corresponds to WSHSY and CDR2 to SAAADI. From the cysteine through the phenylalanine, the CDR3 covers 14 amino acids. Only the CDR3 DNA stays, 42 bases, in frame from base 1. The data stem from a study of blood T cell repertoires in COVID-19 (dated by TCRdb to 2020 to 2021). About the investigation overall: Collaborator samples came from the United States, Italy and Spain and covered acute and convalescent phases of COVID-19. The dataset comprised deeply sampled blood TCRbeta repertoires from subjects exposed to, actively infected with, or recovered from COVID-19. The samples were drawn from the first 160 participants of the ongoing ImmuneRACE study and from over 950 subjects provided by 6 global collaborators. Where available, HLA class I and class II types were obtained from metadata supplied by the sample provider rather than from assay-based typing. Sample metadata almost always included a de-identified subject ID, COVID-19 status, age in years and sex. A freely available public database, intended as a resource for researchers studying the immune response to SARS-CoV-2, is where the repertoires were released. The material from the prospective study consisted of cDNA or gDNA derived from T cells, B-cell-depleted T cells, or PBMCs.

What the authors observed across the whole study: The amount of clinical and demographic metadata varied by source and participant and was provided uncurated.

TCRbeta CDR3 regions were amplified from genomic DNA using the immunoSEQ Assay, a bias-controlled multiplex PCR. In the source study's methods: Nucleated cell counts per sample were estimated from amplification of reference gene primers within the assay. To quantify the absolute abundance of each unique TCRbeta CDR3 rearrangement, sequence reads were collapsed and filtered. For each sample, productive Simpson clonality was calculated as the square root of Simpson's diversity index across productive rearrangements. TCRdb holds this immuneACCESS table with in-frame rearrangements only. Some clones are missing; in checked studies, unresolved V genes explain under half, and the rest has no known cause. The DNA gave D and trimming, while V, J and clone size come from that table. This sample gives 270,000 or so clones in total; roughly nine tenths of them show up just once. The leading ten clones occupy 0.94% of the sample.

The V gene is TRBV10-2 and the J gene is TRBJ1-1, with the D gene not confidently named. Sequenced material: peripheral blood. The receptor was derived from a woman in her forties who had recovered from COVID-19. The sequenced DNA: TGCGCCAGCAGTGTCGGGGTTGGTGAAACTGAAGCTTTCTTT. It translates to CASSVGVGETEAFF.